The entry below describes one T cell receptor beta chain. What it recognizes is unknown. The data belong to a study of cytomegalovirus exposure and HLA in healthy donors. Germline-derived CDR1 and CDR2 are MNHEY and SMNVEV (reference sequence). V dropped 10 bases and J dropped 7; count of bases not matched to a gene: 12. The CDR3 is 14 amino acids. Regarding the study as a whole: TCR beta chain V- and J-gene trimming was linked, in a later analysis, to a missense variant in DCLRE1C. In a later analysis, several top co-occurrence clusters appeared linked to parvovirus B19, influenza, CMV and Epstein-Barr virus. Whilst most TCR sequences proved rare, a subset of public TCRs occurred across many donors. Associated with HLA alleles at 0.05 false discovery rate in a later analysis were over 15,000 TCR beta sequences.

A multiplex PCR was run with 60 Vbeta primers and 13 Jbeta primers. The table came from immunoSEQ multiplex PCR; TCRdb's copy has only in-frame clones and leaves some out. The sample includes around 280,000 clones, approximately 90% seen only once; the top ten take about 2%. This chain joins TRBV27 and TRBJ1-5, with TRBD1 matching over 8 bases. Sequencing was carried out using PBMCs. This clonotype was obtained from a woman between 18 and 29 years old in good health and CMV-seronegative. The CDR3 protein is CATATGVAGQPQHF. CDR3 nucleotides: TGTGCCACCGCGACAGGGGTGGCCGGGCAGCCCCAGCATTTT.